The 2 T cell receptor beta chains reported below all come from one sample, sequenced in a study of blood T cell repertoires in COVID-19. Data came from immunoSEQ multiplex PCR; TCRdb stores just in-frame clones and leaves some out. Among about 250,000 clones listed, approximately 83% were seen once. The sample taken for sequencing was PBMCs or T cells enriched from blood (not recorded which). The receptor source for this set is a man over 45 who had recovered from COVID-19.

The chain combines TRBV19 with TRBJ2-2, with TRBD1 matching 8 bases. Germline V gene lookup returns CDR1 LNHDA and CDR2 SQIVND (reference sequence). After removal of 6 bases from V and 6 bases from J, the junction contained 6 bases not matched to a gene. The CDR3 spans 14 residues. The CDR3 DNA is TGTGCCAGTAGACGGACAGGGAGTCCCGGGGAGCTGTTTTTT. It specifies CASRRTGSPGELFF.

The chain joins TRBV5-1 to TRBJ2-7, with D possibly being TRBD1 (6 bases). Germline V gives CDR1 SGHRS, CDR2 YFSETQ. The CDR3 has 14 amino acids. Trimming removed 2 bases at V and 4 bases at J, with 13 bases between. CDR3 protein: CASSFLGQTYEQYF. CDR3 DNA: TGCGCCAGCAGCTTTCTCGGACAGACATACGAGCAGTACTTC.